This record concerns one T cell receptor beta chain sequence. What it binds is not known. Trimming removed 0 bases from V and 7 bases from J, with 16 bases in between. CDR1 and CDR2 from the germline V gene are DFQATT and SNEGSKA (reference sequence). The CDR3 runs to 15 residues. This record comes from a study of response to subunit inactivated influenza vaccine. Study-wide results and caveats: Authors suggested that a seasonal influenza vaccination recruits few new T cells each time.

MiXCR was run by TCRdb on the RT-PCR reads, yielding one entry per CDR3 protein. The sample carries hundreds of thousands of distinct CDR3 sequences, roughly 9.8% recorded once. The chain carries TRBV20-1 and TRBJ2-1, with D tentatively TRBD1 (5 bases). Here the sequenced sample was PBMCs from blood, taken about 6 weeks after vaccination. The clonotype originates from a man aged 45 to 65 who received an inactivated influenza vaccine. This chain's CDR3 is CSARDSRQGGNEQFF. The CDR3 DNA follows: TGCAGTGCTAGAGATAGCCGCCAGGGTGGGAATGAGCAGTTCTTC.